Listed below are T cell receptor beta chains from one sample, sequenced in a study of T cell responses to AZD1222 COVID-19 vaccine. Clones were sequenced by immunoSEQ multiplex PCR, and TCRdb holds only the in-frame ones, with some missing. Found here are some 130,000 clones, around nine tenths of them singletons; the top ten hold less than 9%. The source was peripheral blood, collected on day 0 of AZD1222 vaccination. These receptors all come from an adult in good health. Both conserved end residues are part of each CDR3. A D gene is named only where the DNA matches it firmly. Part of the rows lack a size; the others show once, few, many or a class for expanded clones.

cdr3_length,clone_size,j_call,v_call,d_call,cdr3_nt,cdr3_aa
13,NA,TRBJ2-5,TRBV29-1,TRBD2,TGCAGCGTAGTGGGACTAGGTATAGAGACCCAGTACTTC,CSVVGLGIETQYF
13,NA,TRBJ1-5,TRBV9,NA,TGTGCCAGCAGCGTAGTCTCGGGATCGCCCCAGCATTTT,CASSVVSGSPQHF
12,NA,TRBJ1-2,TRBV28,NA,TGTGCCAGCAGTTTAGAACACTATGGCTACACCTTC,CASSLEHYGYTF
15,NA,TRBJ1-2,TRBV6-5,TRBD1,TGTGCCAGCAGGAGAACGGGACAGGGCAACTATGGCTACACCTTC,CASRRTGQGNYGYTF
14,NA,TRBJ2-5,TRBV5-5,NA,TGTGCCAGCAGCTTCAACCCGGGGGTCGGGGCCCAGTACTTC,CASSFNPGVGAQYF
15,NA,TRBJ1-6,TRBV30,NA,TGTGCCTGGAGTATGAGGAGCTCCTATAATTCACCCCTCCACTTT,CAWSMRSSYNSPLHF
13,few,TRBJ1-2,TRBV10-1,NA,TGCGCCAGCAGCGAAGTTACCGACTATGGCTACACCTTC,CASSEVTDYGYTF
17,once,TRBJ2-3,TRBV4-2,TRBD2,TGTGCCAGCAGCCAAGAATCTCGGGGGGGCGGCACAGATACGCAGTATTTT,CASSQESRGGGTDTQYF
15,NA,TRBJ2-1,TRBV5-1,TRBD2,TGCGCCAGCAGCTTTCTAGCGGACTCCTACAATGAGCAGTTCTTC,CASSFLADSYNEQFF
14,NA,TRBJ1-5,TRBV6-1,TRBD1,TGTGCCAGCAGTGAGTTGACAGGGGGTCAGCCCCAGCATTTT,CASSELTGGQPQHF
13,few,TRBJ1-4,TRBV11-2,NA,TGTGCCAGCAGCTTCACAGCTAATGAAAAACTGTTTTTT,CASSFTANEKLFF
12,NA,TRBJ1-4,TRBV7-2,NA,TGTGCCAGCAGCTCGGGAACTGAAAAACTGTTTTTT,CASSSGTEKLFF
14,NA,TRBJ2-2,TRBV7-9,NA,TGTGCCAGCAGCTTAGATCGGGGGCCCGGGGAGCTGTTTTTT,CASSLDRGPGELFF
14,few,TRBJ1-2,TRBV5-1,NA,TGCGCCAGCAGCACGGGTGGGGCTAACTATGGCTACACCTTC,CASSTGGANYGYTF
16,NA,TRBJ2-5,TRBV4-3,NA,TGCGCCAGCAGCCACTCGGGCGAGGGGACACAAGAGACCCAGTACTTC,CASSHSGEGTQETQYF
13,NA,TRBJ1-1,TRBV9,NA,TGTGCCAGCAGCGTAGTACTGAACACTGAAGCTTTCTTT,CASSVVLNTEAFF
14,NA,TRBJ1-2,TRBV6-5,TRBD1,TGTGCCAGCAGCCCGGACAGGGGCGCCTATGGCTACACCTTC,CASSPDRGAYGYTF
17,NA,TRBJ2-1,TRBV21-1,NA,TGTGCCAGCATTGGGGAGGACCGGGACCCCGTCAGGAATGAGCAGTTCTTC,CASIGEDRDPVRNEQFF
12,NA,TRBJ2-5,TRBV30,NA,TGTGCCTGGAGTATCTCACAAGAGACCCAGTACTTC,CAWSISQETQYF
13,NA,TRBJ2-7,TRBV6-5,NA,TGTGCCAGCAGTTCCCTAGAACTGGCCTCAAGGGACTTC,CASSSLELASRDF
13,NA,TRBJ2-7,TRBV7-9,NA,TGTGCCAGCAGCCGCCGGAGCTCCTACGAGCAGTACTTC,CASSRRSSYEQYF
16,NA,TRBJ2-3,TRBV5-1,NA,TGCGCCAGCAGCACGGCAGTAGGGGCCAACACAGATACGCAGTATTTT,CASSTAVGANTDTQYF
15,NA,TRBJ2-1,TRBV2,TRBD2,TGTGCCAGCAGTGTAGCGGGGCGTTCCTACAATGAGCAGTTCTTC,CASSVAGRSYNEQFF
12,NA,TRBJ2-3,TRBV9,NA,TGTGCCAGCAGCGTAGCTTCTGATACGCAGTATTTT,CASSVASDTQYF
14,NA,TRBJ1-1,TRBV30,NA,TGTGCCTGGAGTATCGGGGGGGTTGAGACTGAAGCTTTCTTT,CAWSIGGVETEAFF
12,NA,TRBJ2-2,TRBV11-2,NA,TGTGCCAGCAGCCCCCCGGCCGGGGAGCTGTTTTTT,CASSPPAGELFF
15,once,TRBJ1-1,TRBV4-2,TRBD1,TGTGCCAGCAGCCAAGCCGGACAGGAGGGGACTGAAGCTTTCTTT,CASSQAGQEGTEAFF
17,once,TRBJ2-6,TRBV5-1,NA,TGCGCCAGCAGCTTGGGCCAGCGAAGCTCTGGGGCCAACGTCCTGACTTTC,CASSLGQRSSGANVLTF
15,NA,TRBJ2-3,TRBV10-3,TRBD1,TGTGCCATCAGTGCGGACAGGGGAGACCCAGATACGCAGTATTTT,CAISADRGDPDTQYF
18,NA,TRBJ2-5,TRBV5-6,TRBD1,TGTGCCAGCAGCTTGGCGGTGTCTAGGACAGGGCTTATAGAGACCCAGTACTTC,CASSLAVSRTGLIETQYF
15,NA,TRBJ1-4,TRBV11-2,TRBD1,TGTGCCAGCACCGTCCCGGGACAGTTCAAAGAAAAACTGTTTTTT,CASTVPGQFKEKLFF
18,once,TRBJ2-3,TRBV4-3,TRBD1,TGCGCCAGCAGCCAAGAGGGACGGACAGGGGGTATTGGAGATACGCAGTATTTT,CASSQEGRTGGIGDTQYF
15,NA,TRBJ2-7,TRBV5-1,TRBD1,TGCGCCAGCAGCCTAGGACAGGGGTCTACCTACGAGCAGTACTTC,CASSLGQGSTYEQYF
16,NA,TRBJ2-7,TRBV5-4,TRBD1,TGTGCCAGCAGCTTGGGGCCTGGACAGGGGACCTACGAGCAGTACTTC,CASSLGPGQGTYEQYF
15,few,TRBJ1-4,TRBV7-8,NA,TGTGCCAGCAGCCTAACTCGCGCAACTAATGAAAAACTGTTTTTT,CASSLTRATNEKLFF
15,NA,TRBJ2-2,TRBV6-5,NA,TGTGCCAGCAGCTCAGGGTTCGCGAACACCGGGGAGCTGTTTTTT,CASSSGFANTGELFF
15,NA,TRBJ2-5,TRBV5-4,NA,TGTGCCAGCAGCAACCTAGGGGGGGGCTGGGAGACCCAGTACTTC,CASSNLGGGWETQYF
15,NA,TRBJ2-7,TRBV24-1,NA,TGTGCCACCAGTGATCCCCCGACACTGTACTACGAGCAGTACTTC,CATSDPPTLYYEQYF
16,NA,TRBJ2-7,TRBV10-3,NA,TGTGCCATCAGTGATATGGAACGGGGGGCCTCCTACGAGCAGTACTTC,CAISDMERGASYEQYF
13,NA,TRBJ2-3,TRBV6-1,NA,TGTGCCAGCAGTGAAGGGTACACAGATACGCAGTATTTT,CASSEGYTDTQYF
16,NA,TRBJ2-7,TRBV7-9,NA,TGTGCCAGCAGCTTACCGACGGGGGACAGCTCCTACGAGCAGTACTTC,CASSLPTGDSSYEQYF
15,once,TRBJ2-7,TRBV6-5,TRBD1,TGTGCCAGCAGTTCGGCCTGGGACAGAGCCTACGAGCAGTACTTC,CASSSAWDRAYEQYF
13,NA,TRBJ1-1,TRBV6-5,NA,TGTGCCAGCAGTCTGCTGTATAGGCCGATAGCTTTCTTT,CASSLLYRPIAFF